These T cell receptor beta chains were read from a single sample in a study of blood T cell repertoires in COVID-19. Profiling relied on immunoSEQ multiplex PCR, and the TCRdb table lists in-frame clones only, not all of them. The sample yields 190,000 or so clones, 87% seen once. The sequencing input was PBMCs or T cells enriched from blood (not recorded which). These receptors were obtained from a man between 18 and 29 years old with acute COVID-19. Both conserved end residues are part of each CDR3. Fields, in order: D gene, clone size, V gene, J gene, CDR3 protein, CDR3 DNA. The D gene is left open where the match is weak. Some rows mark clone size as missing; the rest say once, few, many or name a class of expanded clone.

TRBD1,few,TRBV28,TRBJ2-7,CASSPPGTVSYEQYF,TGTGCCAGCAGTCCACCCGGGACAGTCTCCTACGAGCAGTACTTC
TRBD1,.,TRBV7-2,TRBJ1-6,CASSFRGQGYNSPLHF,TGTGCCAGCAGCTTCCGCGGACAGGGCTATAATTCACCCCTCCACTTT
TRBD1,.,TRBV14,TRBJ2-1,CASSLEQGGPYNEQFF,TGTGCCAGCAGCCTAGAACAGGGGGGTCCCTACAATGAGCAGTTCTTC
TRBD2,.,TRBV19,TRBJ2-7,CASSNPGTSGGYEQYF,TGTGCCAGTAGTAATCCCGGGACTAGCGGGGGCTACGAGCAGTACTTC
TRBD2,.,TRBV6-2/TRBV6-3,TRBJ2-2,CASSSLAGVPNTGELFF,TGTGCCAGCAGTTCCTTAGCGGGAGTCCCGAACACCGGGGAGCTGTTTTTT
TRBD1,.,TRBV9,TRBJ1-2,CASSVRDSYGYTF,TGTGCCAGCAGCGTGCGGGACAGCTACGGCTACACCTTC
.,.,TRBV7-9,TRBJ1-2,CASSLRSGEYYGYTF,TGTGCCAGCAGCTTACGGTCAGGGGAATACTATGGCTACACCTTC
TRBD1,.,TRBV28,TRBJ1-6,CASSPTGGANSPLHF,TGTGCCAGCAGCCCAACAGGGGGCGCGAATTCACCCCTCCACTTT
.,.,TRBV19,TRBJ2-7,CASSRTDTSYEQYF,TGTGCCAGTAGTAGAACGGACACCTCCTACGAGCAGTACTTC
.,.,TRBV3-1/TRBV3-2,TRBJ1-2,CASSQGGGFNYGYTF,TGTGCCAGCAGCCAAGGCGGAGGGTTTAACTATGGCTACACCTTC
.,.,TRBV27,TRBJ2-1,CASRFSGTSPISSYNEQFF,TGTGCCAGCAGATTCAGCGGGACATCCCCGATTAGCTCCTACAATGAGCAGTTCTTC
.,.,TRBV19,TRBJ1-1,CASSNGGANTEAFF,TGTGCCAGTAGTAATGGGGGGGCGAACACTGAAGCTTTCTTT
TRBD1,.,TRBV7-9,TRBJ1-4,CASSLEGAGNEKLFF,TGTGCCAGCAGCTTAGAGGGGGCTGGGAATGAAAAACTGTTTTTT
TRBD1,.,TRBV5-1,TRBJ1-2,CASSVGQGARSYGYTF,TGCGCCAGCAGCGTAGGACAGGGGGCGCGGAGCTATGGCTACACCTTC
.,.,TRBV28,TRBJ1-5,CASSLRSWVSTDQPQHF,TGTGCCAGCAGTTTAAGGAGCTGGGTATCTACTGATCAGCCCCAGCATTTT
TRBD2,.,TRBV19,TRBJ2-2,CASRNRLGLADSNTGELFF,TGTGCCAGTAGGAACCGCTTAGGACTAGCGGACTCGAACACCGGGGAGCTGTTTTTT
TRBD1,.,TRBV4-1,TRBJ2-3,CASNLGQGRTDTQYF,TGCGCCAGCAACCTAGGACAGGGTAGGACAGATACGCAGTATTTT
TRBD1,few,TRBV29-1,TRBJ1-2,CSVVRDRGSYGYTF,TGCAGCGTCGTACGGGACAGGGGTTCCTATGGCTACACCTTC
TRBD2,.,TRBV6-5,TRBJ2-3,CASRRLAGGDTQYF,TGTGCCAGCAGGCGACTAGCGGGGGGGGATACGCAGTATTTT
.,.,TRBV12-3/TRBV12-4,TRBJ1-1,CASSWVGREAFF,TGTGCCAGCAGCTGGGTTGGGAGAGAAGCTTTCTTT
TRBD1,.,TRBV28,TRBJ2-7,CASSLGQGSSYEQYF,TGTGCCAGCAGTTTGGGACAGGGGAGCTCCTACGAGCAGTACTTC
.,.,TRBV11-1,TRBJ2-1,CASSLAGQREQFF,TGTGCCAGCAGCTTAGCTGGCCAGCGAGAGCAGTTCTTC
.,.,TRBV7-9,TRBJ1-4,CASSPLTESTNEKLFF,TGTGCCAGCAGCCCATTGACGGAGAGTACTAATGAAAAACTGTTTTTT
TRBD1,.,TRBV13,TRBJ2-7,CASSLGGTGSYEQYF,TGTGCCAGCAGCTTAGGGGGGACAGGGAGTTACGAGCAGTACTTC
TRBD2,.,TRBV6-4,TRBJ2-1,CASSKESSGSNEQFF,TGTGCCAGCAGTAAGGAGTCTAGCGGGAGCAATGAGCAGTTCTTC
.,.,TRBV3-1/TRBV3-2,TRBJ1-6,CASSQELPRAYHNSPLHF,TGTGCCAGCAGCCAAGAGCTCCCGCGGGCTTACCATAATTCACCCCTCCACTTT
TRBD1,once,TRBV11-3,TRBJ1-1,CASSRGQREAFF,TGTGCCAGCAGCCGGGGACAGCGTGAAGCTTTCTTT
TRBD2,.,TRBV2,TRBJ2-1,CASRNSGSNEQFF,TGTGCCAGCAGAAATAGCGGGAGCAATGAGCAGTTCTTC
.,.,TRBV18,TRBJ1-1,CASSPRRESTEAFF,TGTGCCAGCTCACCACGGAGGGAAAGCACTGAAGCTTTCTTT
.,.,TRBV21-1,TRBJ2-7,CASSEKGEDEQYF,TGTGCCAGCAGCGAAAAGGGAGAGGACGAGCAGTACTTC
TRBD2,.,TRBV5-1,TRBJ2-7,CASSLEGSGSPHEQYF,TGCGCCAGCAGCTTGGAGGGTAGCGGGAGTCCCCACGAGCAGTACTTC
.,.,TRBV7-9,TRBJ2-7,CASSTGNYEQYF,TGTGCCAGCTCCACAGGGAACTACGAGCAGTACTTC
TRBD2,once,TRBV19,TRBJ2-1,CASSIWARGRSSSDEQFF,TGTGCCAGTAGTATTTGGGCGCGCGGGAGGTCCTCTAGCGATGAGCAGTTCTTC
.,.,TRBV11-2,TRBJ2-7,CASSLSLGGEQYF,TGTGCCAGCAGCTTAAGCCTGGGGGGCGAGCAGTACTTC
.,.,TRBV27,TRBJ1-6,CASSFNDIHPSLHF,TGTGCCAGCAGTTTTAATGACATTCACCCGTCCCTCCACTTT
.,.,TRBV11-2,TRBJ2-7,CASSLGQGGYEQYF,TGTGCCAGCAGCTTAGGACAGGGAGGTTACGAGCAGTACTTC
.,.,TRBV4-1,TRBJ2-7,CASSPLGLGEQYF,TGCGCCAGCAGCCCCCTCGGTCTCGGGGAGCAGTACTTC
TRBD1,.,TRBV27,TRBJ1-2,CASSSRTGRGTNYGYTF,TGTGCCAGCAGTTCTCGGACAGGAAGGGGAACTAACTATGGCTACACCTTC
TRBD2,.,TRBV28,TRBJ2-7,CASSCREGTTYEQYF,TGTGCCAGCAGTTGCCGGGAGGGAACGACCTACGAGCAGTACTTC
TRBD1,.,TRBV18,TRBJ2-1,CASTTRLFLRDSGLVEQFF,TGTGCCAGCACGACTCGTCTCTTTCTCCGGGACAGTGGGCTAGTGGAGCAGTTCTTC
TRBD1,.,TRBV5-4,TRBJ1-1,CASSLLGAGGIGEAFF,TGTGCCAGCAGCTTGCTAGGGGCAGGGGGAATTGGTGAAGCTTTCTTT
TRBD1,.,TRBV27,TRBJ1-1,CASSLSRGTEAFF,TGTGCCAGCAGTTTAAGCAGGGGGACTGAAGCTTTCTTT
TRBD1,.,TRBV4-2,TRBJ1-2,CASSQDRTPGQVSGYTF,TGTGCCAGCAGCCAAGATCGAACACCGGGACAGGTTTCCGGCTACACCTTC
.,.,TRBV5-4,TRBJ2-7,CASSLESYEQYF,TGTGCCAGCAGCTTGGAGAGTTACGAGCAGTACTTC
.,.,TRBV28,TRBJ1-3,CASIPRSAGNTIYF,TGTGCCAGCATCCCCCGGTCCGCTGGAAACACCATATATTTT
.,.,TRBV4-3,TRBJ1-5,CASSQDRGSNQPQHF,TGCGCCAGCAGCCAAGACAGGGGCAGCAATCAGCCCCAGCATTTT
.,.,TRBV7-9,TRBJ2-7,CASSLNQGYEQYF,TGTGCCAGCAGCCTGAACCAGGGGTACGAGCAGTACTTC
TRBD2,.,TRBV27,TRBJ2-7,CAGGTSASYEQYF,TGTGCCGGGGGGACTAGCGCCTCCTACGAGCAGTACTTC
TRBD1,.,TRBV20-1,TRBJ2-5,CSASKGTGEETQYF,TGCAGTGCTAGTAAGGGGACAGGCGAAGAGACCCAGTACTTC
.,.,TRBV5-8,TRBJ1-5,CASSLATGIQPQHF,TGTGCCAGCAGCTTGGCGACAGGCATTCAGCCCCAGCATTTT